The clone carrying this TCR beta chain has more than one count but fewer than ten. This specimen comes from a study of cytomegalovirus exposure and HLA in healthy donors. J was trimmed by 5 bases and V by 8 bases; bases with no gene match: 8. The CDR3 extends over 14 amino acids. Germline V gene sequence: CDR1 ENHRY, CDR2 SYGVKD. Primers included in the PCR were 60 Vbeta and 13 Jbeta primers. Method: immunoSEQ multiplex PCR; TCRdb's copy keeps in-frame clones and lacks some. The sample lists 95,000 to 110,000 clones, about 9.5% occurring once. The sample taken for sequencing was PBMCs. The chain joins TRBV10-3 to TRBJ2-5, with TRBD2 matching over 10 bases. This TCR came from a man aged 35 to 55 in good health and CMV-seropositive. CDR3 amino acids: CAIGSGRDRETQYF. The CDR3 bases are TGTGCCATCGGGAGCGGGAGGGATCGGGAGACCCAGTACTTC.